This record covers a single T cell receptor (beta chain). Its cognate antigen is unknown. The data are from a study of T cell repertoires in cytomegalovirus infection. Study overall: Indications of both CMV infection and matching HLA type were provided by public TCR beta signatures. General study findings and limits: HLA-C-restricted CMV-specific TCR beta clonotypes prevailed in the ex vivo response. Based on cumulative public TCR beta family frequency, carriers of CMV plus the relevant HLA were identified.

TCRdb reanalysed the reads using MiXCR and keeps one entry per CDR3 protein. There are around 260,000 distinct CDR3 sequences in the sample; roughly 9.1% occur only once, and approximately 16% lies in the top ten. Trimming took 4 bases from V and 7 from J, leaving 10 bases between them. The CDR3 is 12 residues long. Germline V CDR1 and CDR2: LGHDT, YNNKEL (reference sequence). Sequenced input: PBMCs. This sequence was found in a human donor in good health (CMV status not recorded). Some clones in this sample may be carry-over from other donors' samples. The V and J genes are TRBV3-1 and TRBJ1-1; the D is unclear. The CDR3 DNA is TGTGCCAGCAGCCCCAGGAGAGATGAAGCTTTCTTT. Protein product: CASSPRRDEAFF.